This is a list of T cell receptor beta chains from one sample in a study of T cell changes during pregnancy in multiple sclerosis. The assay was immunoSEQ multiplex PCR, and TCRdb's table has in-frame clones only and misses some. The sample consists of about 130,000 clones, 96% of them appearing once. Sequenced here: peripheral blood, sampled after pregnancy. The receptors derive from a female donor with multiple sclerosis, enrolled in a pregnancy study. Both conserved end residues are part of each CDR3. The D gene is left open where the match is weak. Clone size appears in some rows only: once, few, many, or a class for an expanded clone.

NA TRBJ2-7 TRBV15 NA CATSDRRYAKTLYEQYF TGTGCCACCAGCGACAGGAGGTATGCCAAGACTCTGTACGAGCAGTACTTC
NA TRBJ1-2 TRBV7-8 NA CASTYARAPGYGYTF TGTGCCAGCACTTACGCGAGGGCGCCGGGATATGGCTACACCTTC
NA TRBJ2-5 TRBV19 NA CASRRIAEYQETQYF TGTGCCAGTAGAAGAATAGCGGAATACCAAGAGACCCAGTACTTC
NA TRBJ2-5 TRBV28 TRBD1 CASSSPPTGQETQYF TGTGCCAGCAGTTCGCCCCCGACAGGGCAAGAGACCCAGTACTTC
NA TRBJ2-2 TRBV5-1 TRBD2 CASSPIDSPGLANTGELFF TGCGCCAGCAGCCCGATAGATTCCCCGGGACTAGCAAACACCGGGGAGCTGTTTTTT
NA TRBJ2-7 TRBV6-1 TRBD1 CASSEGVMRDRGYEQYF TGTGCCAGCAGTGAAGGAGTCATGCGGGACAGGGGTTACGAGCAGTACTTC
NA TRBJ2-1 TRBV5-8 NA CASSSARLAVEQFF TGTGCCAGCAGCTCTGCCCGATTAGCGGTTGAGCAGTTCTTC
NA TRBJ1-2 TRBV11-2 TRBD1 CASSLGQGYGYTF TGTGCCAGCAGCTTAGGACAGGGTTATGGCTACACCTTC
NA TRBJ2-3 TRBV4-1 NA CASSPQEGVSDTQYF TGCGCCAGCAGCCCCCAGGAGGGAGTCTCAGATACGCAGTATTTT
NA TRBJ2-3 TRBV5-1 NA CASSLDQGTDTQYF TGCGCCAGCAGCTTGGATCAGGGAACAGATACGCAGTATTTT
once TRBJ2-7 TRBV15 NA CATSRGVGYEQYF TGTGCCACCAGCAGGGGAGTCGGTTACGAGCAGTACTTC
NA TRBJ2-1 TRBV9 NA CASSVGGPYNEQFF TGTGCCAGCAGCGTAGGGGGGCCCTACAATGAGCAGTTCTTC
NA TRBJ2-7 TRBV27 TRBD2 CAIGTSGRREQYF TGTGCCATCGGGACTAGCGGGAGGCGCGAGCAGTACTTC
NA TRBJ1-5 TRBV6-1 NA CASSAGGNQPQHF TGTGCCAGCAGTGCAGGGGGCAATCAGCCCCAGCATTTT
NA TRBJ2-6 TRBV28 NA CASTDHRGGGANVLTF TGTGCCAGCACCGACCACAGGGGAGGTGGGGCCAACGTCCTGACTTTC
NA TRBJ2-1 TRBV19 NA CASSIGGGTNNEQFF TGTGCCAGTAGTATAGGTGGGGGGACCAACAATGAGCAGTTCTTC
NA TRBJ2-1 TRBV4-1 NA CASSQDVGRLYNEQFF TGCGCCAGCAGCCAAGATGTGGGGAGGCTCTACAATGAGCAGTTCTTC
NA TRBJ1-2 TRBV6-5 NA CASKRQVASGYGYTF TGTGCCAGCAAAAGACAGGTGGCTTCGGGCTATGGCTACACCTTC
NA TRBJ2-1 TRBV19 TRBD2 CASSRAGGYNEQFF TGTGCCAGTAGTCGAGCGGGGGGGTACAATGAGCAGTTCTTC
NA TRBJ1-4 TRBV11-2 NA CASSLGHTIGDEKLFF TGTGCCAGCAGCTTGGGACACACGATAGGGGATGAAAAACTGTTTTTT
NA TRBJ2-1 TRBV5-6 NA CASNFGAYNEQFF TGTGCCAGCAACTTCGGGGCCTACAATGAGCAGTTCTTC
NA TRBJ1-5 TRBV27 NA CAIGRESNQPQHF TGTGCCATTGGGAGGGAGTCCAATCAGCCCCAGCATTTT
NA TRBJ2-2 TRBV7-2 NA CASSLLPASANTGELFF TGTGCCAGCAGCTTACTCCCCGCTAGCGCGAACACCGGGGAGCTGTTTTTT
NA TRBJ1-5 TRBV29-1 TRBD1 CSAPRDSGHSNQPQHF TGCAGCGCGCCTCGGGACAGCGGTCATAGCAATCAGCCCCAGCATTTT
NA TRBJ1-1 TRBV28 NA CASTVPGGEAFF TGTGCCAGCACTGTACCGGGGGGAGAAGCTTTCTTT
NA TRBJ1-2 TRBV9 NA CASSVAQGNYGYTF TGTGCCAGCAGCGTAGCCCAGGGAAACTATGGCTACACCTTC
NA TRBJ2-1 TRBV4-2 TRBD2 CASSHLAVTGLELDNEQFF TGTGCCAGCAGCCACCTGGCCGTAACTGGACTAGAGCTCGACAATGAGCAGTTCTTC
NA TRBJ2-3 TRBV27 NA CASSFNSDSPSPTDTQYF TGTGCCAGCAGTTTCAACTCGGACAGCCCGTCTCCCACAGATACGCAGTATTTT
NA TRBJ1-5 TRBV4-3 NA CASSQTPGQPQHF TGCGCCAGCAGCCAAACACCTGGCCAGCCCCAGCATTTT
NA TRBJ2-7 TRBV4-3 NA CASSQEASIYEQYF TGCGCCAGCAGCCAAGAAGCGTCGATCTACGAGCAGTACTTC
NA TRBJ2-3 TRBV10-3 TRBD2 CAISDDGTSGRDTDTQYF TGTGCCATCAGCGACGACGGGACTAGCGGGAGGGATACAGATACGCAGTATTTT